Listed below are T cell receptor beta chains from one sample, sequenced in a study of shared clonotypes between healthy human individuals. The method was immunoSEQ multiplex PCR; TCRdb's version includes in-frame clones alone and lacks a portion of them. The sample shows 2 million to 3 million clones, over 85% of them seen only once. Sequencing input: naive CD4+ T cells from PBMCs. The receptors originated from a man younger than 35 in good health. Some clones in this sample may be carry-over from other donors' samples. The CDR3 runs from the conserved cysteine through the conserved F or W. Each record gives: D gene, clone size, J gene, V gene, CDR3 protein, CDR3 DNA. D genes are given only for firm matches. Some rows have no size entry. The others give once, few or many, or a class for an expanded clone.

>TRBD2|NA|TRBJ2-7|TRBV5-1
CASSETSGRGYEQYF
TGCGCCAGCAGTGAGACTAGCGGGAGGGGATACGAGCAGTACTTC
>NA|NA|TRBJ1-1|TRBV6-6
CASSYRANAEAFF
TGTGCCAGCAGTTATCGGGCGAACGCTGAAGCTTTCTTT
>NA|NA|TRBJ1-2|TRBV28
CASSLGRTFDLGVQVGVNDYGYTF
TGTGCCAGCAGTTTGGGAAGAACCTTCGATCTTGGTGTACAGGTCGGTGTTAATGACTATGGCTACACCTTC
>TRBD2|NA|TRBJ2-5|TRBV7-3
CASSSSGGASGEGRETQYF
TGTGCCAGCAGCTCCTCGGGTGGGGCTAGCGGGGAGGGACGAGAGACCCAGTACTTC
>NA|NA|TRBJ1-1|TRBV6-5
CASSYSYGGVNTEAFF
TGTGCCAGCAGTTACTCTTATGGCGGGGTGAACACTGAAGCTTTCTTT
>NA|NA|TRBJ1-5|TRBV28
CASTSLRPGGNQPQHF
TGTGCCAGCACCTCTTTAAGACCGGGGGGCAATCAGCCCCAGCATTTT
>NA|NA|TRBJ1-2|TRBV27
CASSSGRVNYGYTF
TGTGCCAGCAGTTCTGGACGGGTAAACTATGGCTACACCTTC
>NA|few|TRBJ2-1|TRBV28
CASIGSYNEQFF
TGTGCCAGCATTGGGAGCTACAATGAGCAGTTCTTC
>TRBD1|few|TRBJ1-2|TRBV19
CASEGQFYGYTF
TGTGCCAGCGAGGGACAGTTCTATGGCTACACCTTC
>TRBD2|NA|TRBJ2-7|TRBV6-4
CASSDSILAGSEQYF
TGTGCCAGCAGTGACTCGATTCTAGCGGGATCCGAGCAGTACTTC
>NA|NA|TRBJ1-2|TRBV5-4
CASSPLAGADYGYTF
TGTGCCAGCAGTCCCCTCGCGGGGGCGGACTATGGCTACACCTTC
>TRBD1|NA|TRBJ2-7|TRBV6-5
CASSPGQGNEQYF
TGTGCCAGCAGTCCGGGACAGGGGAACGAGCAGTACTTC
>NA|NA|TRBJ1-2|TRBV4-1
CASSSKGPHSGLDYGYTF
TGCGCCAGCAGCTCCAAGGGGCCCCATTCTGGGTTAGACTATGGCTACACCTTC
>NA|NA|TRBJ2-5|TRBV18
CASSPNFMGAGETQYF
TGTGCCAGCTCACCCAACTTCATGGGGGCCGGGGAGACCCAGTACTTC
>NA|NA|TRBJ2-3|TRBV5-1
CASSPQQGPDTQYF
TGCGCCAGCAGCCCTCAACAGGGACCAGATACGCAGTATTTT
>TRBD1|NA|TRBJ1-4|TRBV5-1
CASSLEGTGHEKLFF
TGCGCCAGCAGCTTGGAAGGGACAGGGCATGAAAAACTGTTTTTT
>TRBD1|NA|TRBJ1-1|TRBV5-4
CASSTDRGRTEAFF
TGTGCCAGCAGCACGGACAGGGGGAGAACTGAAGCTTTCTTT
>NA|NA|TRBJ2-7|TRBV19
CASSIASGAYEQYF
TGTGCCAGTAGTATAGCCAGCGGAGCGTACGAGCAGTACTTC